This TCR beta chain appears in the sequencing data of a study of blood T cells in healthy people across ages. The CDR3 runs 16 residues. J lost 6 bases, V lost 7 bases, and 16 bases had no gene match. The V gene's germline CDR1 is SQVTM and CDR2 ANQGSEA. Study conclusions and caveats: There was no known CMV status for donors, so expanded clonotype changes were possibly confounded. Diversity figures based on one million T cells were deemed too low.

A second PCR, run for roughly 6 to 11 cycles, used a sample-barcoded 5' primer plus a J-beta primer mix. A template-switch adaptor with 12 random nucleotides tagged each cDNA molecule. MiXCR, run by TCRdb on the 5' RACE reads, gives a single entry per CDR3 protein. The sample comprises some 700,000 distinct CDR3 sequences, more than 40% of which are singletons, and about 20% rests with the top ten. This clonotype was seen more than once but under ten times. The antigen is not known. The V gene is TRBV29-1, the J gene TRBJ2-2; 8 bases align to TRBD2. Sequencing was performed on blood. The TCR originated in a woman aged 55-69 years in good health. The CDR3 DNA reads TGCAGCGCACAGACCCGAGGCGGGAGGATAGCCGGGGAGCTGTTTTTT. The encoded protein is CSAQTRGGRIAGELFF.